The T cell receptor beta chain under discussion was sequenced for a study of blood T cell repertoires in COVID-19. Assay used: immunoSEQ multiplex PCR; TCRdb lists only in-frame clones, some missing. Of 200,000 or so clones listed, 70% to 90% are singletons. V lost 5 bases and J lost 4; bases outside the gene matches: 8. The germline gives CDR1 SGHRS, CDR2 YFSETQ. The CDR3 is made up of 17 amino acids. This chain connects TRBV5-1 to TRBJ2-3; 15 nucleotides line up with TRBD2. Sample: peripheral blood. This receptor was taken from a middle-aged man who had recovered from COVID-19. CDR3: CASRDGTSGRRADTQYF. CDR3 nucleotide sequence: TGCGCCAGCAGGGACGGGACTAGCGGGAGGCGTGCAGATACGCAGTATTTT.